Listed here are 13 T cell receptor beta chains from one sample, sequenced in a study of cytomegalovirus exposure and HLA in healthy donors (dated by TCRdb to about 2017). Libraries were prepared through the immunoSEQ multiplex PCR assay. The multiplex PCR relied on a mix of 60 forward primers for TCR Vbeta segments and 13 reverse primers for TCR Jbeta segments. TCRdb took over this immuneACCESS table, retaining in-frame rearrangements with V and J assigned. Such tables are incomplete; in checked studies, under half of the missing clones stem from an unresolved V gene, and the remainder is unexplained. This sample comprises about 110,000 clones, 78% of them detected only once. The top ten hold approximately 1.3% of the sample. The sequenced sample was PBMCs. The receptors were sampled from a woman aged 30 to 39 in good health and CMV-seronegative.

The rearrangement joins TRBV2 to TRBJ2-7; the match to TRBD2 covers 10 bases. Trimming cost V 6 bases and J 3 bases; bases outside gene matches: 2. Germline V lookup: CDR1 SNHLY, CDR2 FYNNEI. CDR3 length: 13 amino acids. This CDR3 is CASRRTSGYEQYF. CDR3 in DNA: TGTGCCAGCAGACGGACTAGCGGCTACGAGCAGTACTTC.

CDR3 bases: TGCGCCAGCAGACGGACGGGATCTACCGGGGAGCTGTTTTTT. Amino acid sequence: CASRRTGSTGELFF. The V gene is TRBV4-3, the J gene TRBJ2-2, with D tentatively TRBD2 (5 bases). Germline lookup yields CDR1 LGHNA and CDR2 YSLEER. V lost 6 bases to trimming and J lost 5 bases, with 13 bases between them. The CDR3 spans 14 residues.

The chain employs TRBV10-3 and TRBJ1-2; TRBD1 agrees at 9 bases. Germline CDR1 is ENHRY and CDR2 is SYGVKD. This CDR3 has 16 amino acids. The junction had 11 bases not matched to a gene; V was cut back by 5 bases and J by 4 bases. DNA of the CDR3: TGTGCCATCAGTACCTCCGTCGGACAGGGGAGCTATGGCTACACCTTC. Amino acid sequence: CAISTSVGQGSYGYTF.

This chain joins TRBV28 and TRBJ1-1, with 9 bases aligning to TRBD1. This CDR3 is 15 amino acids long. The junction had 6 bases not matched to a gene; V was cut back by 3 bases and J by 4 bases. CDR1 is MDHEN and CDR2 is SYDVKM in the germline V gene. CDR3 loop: CASSFPTGGFTEAFF. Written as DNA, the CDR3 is TGTGCCAGCAGTTTCCCGACAGGGGGTTTCACTGAAGCTTTCTTT.

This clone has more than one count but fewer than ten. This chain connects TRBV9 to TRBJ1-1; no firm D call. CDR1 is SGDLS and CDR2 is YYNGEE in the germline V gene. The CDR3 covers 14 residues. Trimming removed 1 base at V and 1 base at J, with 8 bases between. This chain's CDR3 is CASSVRGSNTEAFF. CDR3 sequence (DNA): TGTGCCAGCAGCGTACGCGGCTCGAACACTGAAGCTTTCTTT.

CDR3 sequence (DNA): TGCGCCAGCAGCTCGCGGGCCGCTTTGAGTAGCGGGAGTCTAAACGAGCAGTACTTC. Its translation is CASSSRAALSSGSLNEQYF. The V call is TRBV5-1, the J call TRBJ2-7, with 9 bases aligning to TRBD2. CDR1 is SGHRS and CDR2 is YFSETQ in the germline V gene. This CDR3 has 19 residues. Trimming took 3 bases from V and 5 from J; bases not matched to a gene: 21. Drawing the rest from reference TRBV5-1 and TRBJ2-7, the complete variable domain is KAGVTQTPRYLIKTRGQQVTLSCSPISGHRSVSWYQQTPGQGLQFLFEYFSETQRNKGNFPGRFSGRQFSNSRSEMNVSTLELGDSALYLCASSSRAALSSGSLNEQYFGPGTRLTVT.

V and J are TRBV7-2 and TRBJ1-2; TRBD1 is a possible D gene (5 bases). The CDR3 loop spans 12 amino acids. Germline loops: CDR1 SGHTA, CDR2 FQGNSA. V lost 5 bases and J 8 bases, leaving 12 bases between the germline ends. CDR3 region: CASSPRDRGYTF. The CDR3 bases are TGTGCCAGCAGCCCGCGGGACCGCGGCTACACCTTC.

The chain's CDR3 is CASSQAMGRGQETQYF. CDR3 bases: TGCGCCAGCAGCCAAGCCATGGGCAGGGGGCAAGAGACCCAGTACTTC. The chain recombines TRBV4-1 with TRBJ2-5, with 7 nucleotides matching TRBD1. Germline CDR1 MGHRA, CDR2 YSYEKL. There are 16 residues in the CDR3. V lost 1 base to trimming and J lost 2 bases; unmatched junction nucleotides: 7.

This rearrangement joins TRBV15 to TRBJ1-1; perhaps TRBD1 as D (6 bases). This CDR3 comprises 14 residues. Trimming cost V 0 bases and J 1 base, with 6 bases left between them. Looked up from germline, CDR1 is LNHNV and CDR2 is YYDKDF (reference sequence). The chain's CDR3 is CATSREGANTEAFF. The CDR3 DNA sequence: TGTGCCACCAGCAGAGAGGGGGCGAACACTGAAGCTTTCTTT. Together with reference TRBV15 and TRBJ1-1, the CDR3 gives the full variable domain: DAMVIQNPRYQVTQFGKPVTLSCSQTLNHNVMYWYQQKSSQAPKLLFHYYDKDFNNEADTPDNFQSRRPNTSFCFLDIRSPGLGDTAMYLCATSREGANTEAFFGQGTRLTVV.

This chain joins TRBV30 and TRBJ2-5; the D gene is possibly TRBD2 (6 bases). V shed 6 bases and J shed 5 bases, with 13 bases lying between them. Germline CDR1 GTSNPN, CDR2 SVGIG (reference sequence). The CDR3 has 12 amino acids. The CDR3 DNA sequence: TGTGCCTGCCTCGCGGGACTCGAGACCCAGTACTTC. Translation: CACLAGLETQYF. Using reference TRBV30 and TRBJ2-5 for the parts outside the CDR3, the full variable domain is SQTIHQWPATLVQPVGSPLSLECTVEGTSNPNLYWYRQAAGRGLQLLFYSVGIGQISSEVPQNLSASRPQDRQFILSSKKLLLSDSGFYLCACLAGLETQYFGPGTRLLVL.

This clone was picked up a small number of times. CDR3 sequence reads: CASSQVKNQPQHF. The CDR3 DNA reads as TGTGCCAGCTCCCAGGTTAAGAATCAGCCCCAGCATTTT. The V call is TRBV18, the J call TRBJ1-5; D unresolved. The CDR3 loop spans 13 amino acids. The V end was cut by 6 bases, the J end by 4 bases, with 10 bases between. Germline V gene data show CDR1 as KGHSH and CDR2 as LQKENI.

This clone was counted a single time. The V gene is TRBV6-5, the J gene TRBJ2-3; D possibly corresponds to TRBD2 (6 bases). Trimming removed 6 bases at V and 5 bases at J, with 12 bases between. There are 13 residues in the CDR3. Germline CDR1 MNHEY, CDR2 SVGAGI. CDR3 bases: TGTGCCAGCAGACGGGACTTCGGAGATACGCAGTATTTT. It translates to CASRRDFGDTQYF.

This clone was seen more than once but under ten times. The CDR3, as DNA: TGCGCCAGCAGACAGACAGGGGGCCGCACTGAAGCTTTCTTT. This codes for CASRQTGGRTEAFF. V usage is TRBV5-1 and J usage is TRBJ1-1; 10 nucleotides agree with TRBD1. CDR3 size: 14 residues. Germline CDR1 reads SGHRS; CDR2 reads YFSETQ. The V segment lost 5 bases and the J segment 4 bases; nucleotides outside the gene matches: 5.